This T cell receptor (beta chain) emerged from a study of cytomegalovirus exposure and HLA in healthy donors. Per germline, CDR1 SGHRS and CDR2 YFSETQ. V lost 0 bases, J lost 2 bases, and 2 bases stayed unmatched. This CDR3 region has 15 residues. PCR was performed using 60 Vbeta and 13 Jbeta primers. Some clones are missing from TCRdb's copy, which holds only in-frame ones; the method was immunoSEQ multiplex PCR. Among roughly 200,000 clones listed, around 80% were seen once. Material: PBMCs. The chain couples TRBV5-1 to TRBJ2-7; 10 bases line up with TRBD1. The receptor was derived from a man aged 35 to 55 in good health and CMV-seronegative. CDR3 bases: TGCGCCAGCAGCTTGGGACAGGGGGCTCCCTACGAGCAGTACTTC. Translation: CASSLGQGAPYEQYF. The variable domain in full, completed from reference TRBV5-1 and TRBJ2-7, reads KAGVTQTPRYLIKTRGQQVTLSCSPISGHRSVSWYQQTPGQGLQFLFEYFSETQRNKGNFPGRFSGRQFSNSRSEMNVSTLELGDSALYLCASSLGQGAPYEQYFGPGTRLTVT.